This T cell receptor beta chain was identified during a study of shared clonotypes between healthy human individuals. Overall study context: The donor pool was made up of two women and a few men aged 18 to 49. The study, taken as a whole, reports: A handful of donors showed sharing of approximately 4.7% of naive CD4 clonotypes.

Notes on this clone: What it recognizes is unknown.

Clones were sequenced by immunoSEQ multiplex PCR, and TCRdb holds only the in-frame ones, with some missing. The sample holds 2 million to 2.5 million clones, around 92% seen once. There are 15 residues in the CDR3. Looked up from germline, CDR1 is SGDLS and CDR2 is YYNGEE. V gave up 4 bases and J gave up 6 bases, with 17 bases separating them. Donors had no recently reported acute infections or vaccinations and were HIV-negative. Investigators divided CD4+ cells into CD45RA+ naive and CD45RA-negative memory subsets. The TCR originated in a man between 18 and 29 years old in good health. Some clones in this sample may be carry-over from other donors' samples. Sequences were obtained from naive CD4+ T cells from PBMCs. The subset was: CD45RA+ positively selected. The chain couples TRBV9 to TRBJ2-1; D perhaps matches TRBD2 (5 bases). Here the CDR3 reads CASSSHLALVNEQFF. CDR3 DNA sequence: TGTGCCAGCAGCTCCCACCTAGCCTTAGTCAATGAGCAGTTCTTC.